The rows below give T cell receptor beta chains drawn from one sample of a study of cytomegalovirus exposure and HLA in healthy donors. Sequencing used immunoSEQ multiplex PCR; TCRdb keeps in-frame clones, though not all of them. The table has fewer than 200,000 clones, approximately 79% seen once. What was sequenced was PBMCs. These receptors were collected from a man aged 35-49 years in good health and CMV-seropositive. CDR3s include the opening cysteine and the closing phenylalanine or tryptophan. A D gene is named only where the DNA matches it firmly. For some rows the clone size is stated as once, few or many, or as a class when expanded; others skip it.

V gene: TRBV6-5; D gene: NA; clone size: NA; J gene: TRBJ2-7; CDR3 DNA: TGTGCCAGCAAAGGACTATACGAGCAGTACTTC; CDR3 protein: CASKGLYEQYF
V gene: TRBV5-1; D gene: TRBD2; clone size: NA; J gene: TRBJ2-3; CDR3 DNA: TGCGCCAGCAGCTTGAGGGGACTAGCGGGGGATACGCAGTATTTT; CDR3 protein: CASSLRGLAGDTQYF
V gene: TRBV7-9; D gene: TRBD1; clone size: NA; J gene: TRBJ2-3; CDR3 DNA: TGTGCCAGCAGCGACCGGCAGGGGGGCACAGATACGCAGTATTTT; CDR3 protein: CASSDRQGGTDTQYF
V gene: TRBV7-2; D gene: NA; clone size: NA; J gene: TRBJ1-2; CDR3 DNA: TGTGCCAGCAGCTCCACTGACAGCTCCTATGGCTACACCTTC; CDR3 protein: CASSSTDSSYGYTF
V gene: TRBV7-9; D gene: NA; clone size: NA; J gene: TRBJ2-1; CDR3 DNA: TGTGCCAGCATCAATCCCAACTACAATGAGCAGTTCTTC; CDR3 protein: CASINPNYNEQFF
V gene: TRBV15; D gene: TRBD2; clone size: NA; J gene: TRBJ2-1; CDR3 DNA: TGTGCCACCAGCAGAACCTCTACTAGCGGGGGGGCGTGGAATGAGCAGTTCTTC; CDR3 protein: CATSRTSTSGGAWNEQFF
V gene: TRBV27; D gene: TRBD1; clone size: NA; J gene: TRBJ2-7; CDR3 DNA: TGTGCCAGCAGACGAGACAGGGCCCCAAACTACGAGCAGTACTTC; CDR3 protein: CASRRDRAPNYEQYF
V gene: TRBV7-9; D gene: NA; clone size: NA; J gene: TRBJ1-4; CDR3 DNA: TGTGCCAGCAGCTTAATCCGGGGGGAAAAACTGTTTTTT; CDR3 protein: CASSLIRGEKLFF
V gene: TRBV4-3; D gene: TRBD1; clone size: few; J gene: TRBJ1-1; CDR3 DNA: TGCGCCAGCAGCCAAGGCCTCCAGGGGGCGAGCACTGAAGCTTTCTTT; CDR3 protein: CASSQGLQGASTEAFF
V gene: TRBV6-1; D gene: NA; clone size: few; J gene: TRBJ1-5; CDR3 DNA: TGTGCCAGCAGTGAATTCGGTCCTGTCGATGGGCCCCAGCATTTT; CDR3 protein: CASSEFGPVDGPQHF
V gene: TRBV4-3; D gene: TRBD1; clone size: NA; J gene: TRBJ2-7; CDR3 DNA: TGCGCCAGCAGCCAGTTACAGGGGGCGGGTTTTTACGAGCAGTACTTC; CDR3 protein: CASSQLQGAGFYEQYF
V gene: TRBV27; D gene: NA; clone size: NA; J gene: TRBJ1-5; CDR3 DNA: TGTGCCAGCAGTTCCGGACAGCCCGATCAGCCCCAGCATTTT; CDR3 protein: CASSSGQPDQPQHF
V gene: TRBV29-1; D gene: TRBD1; clone size: NA; J gene: TRBJ2-1; CDR3 DNA: TGCAGCGTGTGGGACAGGGCCTACAATGAGCAGTTCTTC; CDR3 protein: CSVWDRAYNEQFF
V gene: TRBV5-4; D gene: NA; clone size: NA; J gene: TRBJ1-5; CDR3 DNA: TGTGCCAGCAGCTTGGACGGCAGGGCGAATCAGCCCCAGCATTTT; CDR3 protein: CASSLDGRANQPQHF
V gene: TRBV6-5; D gene: NA; clone size: once; J gene: TRBJ2-5; CDR3 DNA: TGTGCCAGCAGTTACTCGAGGCAGAGGGAGACCCAGTACTTC; CDR3 protein: CASSYSRQRETQYF
V gene: TRBV14; D gene: TRBD1; clone size: few; J gene: TRBJ1-2; CDR3 DNA: TGTGCCAGCAGCCCGACAGGGACGGGCTACACCTTC; CDR3 protein: CASSPTGTGYTF
V gene: TRBV29-1; D gene: NA; clone size: few; J gene: TRBJ1-1; CDR3 DNA: TGCAGCGTCCCCCGGAACACTGAAGCTTTCTTT; CDR3 protein: CSVPRNTEAFF
V gene: TRBV9; D gene: TRBD1; clone size: NA; J gene: TRBJ2-1; CDR3 DNA: TGTGCCAGCAGCGTAGATGCCGAGACAGGGGTCAACAATGAGCAGTTCTTC; CDR3 protein: CASSVDAETGVNNEQFF
V gene: TRBV11-1; D gene: NA; clone size: NA; J gene: TRBJ1-6; CDR3 DNA: TGTGCCAGCAGCCGGGGGAGCAGGGTCTATAATTCACCCCTCCACTTT; CDR3 protein: CASSRGSRVYNSPLHF
V gene: TRBV4-2; D gene: NA; clone size: NA; J gene: TRBJ1-2; CDR3 DNA: TGTGCCAGCAGCCAAGATAGGTTAAACTCAGAAAGGGGCTATGGCTACACCTTC; CDR3 protein: CASSQDRLNSERGYGYTF
V gene: TRBV29-1; D gene: TRBD2; clone size: NA; J gene: TRBJ2-1; CDR3 DNA: TGCAGCGCCGCGGGGGGCCGAGGCAATGAGCAGTTCTTC; CDR3 protein: CSAAGGRGNEQFF
V gene: TRBV5-1; D gene: TRBD1; clone size: few; J gene: TRBJ1-4; CDR3 DNA: TGCGCCAGCACCCGGGACAGGGGGTTACAGGAAAAACTGTTTTTT; CDR3 protein: CASTRDRGLQEKLFF
V gene: TRBV2; D gene: TRBD1; clone size: NA; J gene: TRBJ1-6; CDR3 DNA: TGTGCCAGCACCCTGGGGGACAGGGGTAATTCACCCCTCCACTTT; CDR3 protein: CASTLGDRGNSPLHF
V gene: TRBV2; D gene: NA; clone size: NA; J gene: TRBJ2-7; CDR3 DNA: TGTGCCAGCAGACCCGGACAAGCCTACGAGCAGTACTTC; CDR3 protein: CASRPGQAYEQYF
V gene: TRBV2; D gene: TRBD1; clone size: NA; J gene: TRBJ2-5; CDR3 DNA: TGTGCCAGCAGTGAATTCTTGGAGGACAGGGTGGGGAGGCAAGAGACCCAGTACTTC; CDR3 protein: CASSEFLEDRVGRQETQYF
V gene: TRBV7-9; D gene: NA; clone size: NA; J gene: TRBJ1-1; CDR3 DNA: TGTGCCAGCAGCTTAGACAGGGTGGGCACTGAAGCTTTCTTT; CDR3 protein: CASSLDRVGTEAFF
V gene: TRBV6-5; D gene: NA; clone size: once; J gene: TRBJ2-7; CDR3 DNA: TGTGCCAGCAGACCGGGACTTCAGAGCTACGAGCAGTACTTC; CDR3 protein: CASRPGLQSYEQYF
V gene: TRBV20-1; D gene: NA; clone size: few; J gene: TRBJ2-7; CDR3 DNA: TGCAGTGCGGTGACTCGTTACGAGCAGTACTTC; CDR3 protein: CSAVTRYEQYF
V gene: TRBV7-2; D gene: NA; clone size: few; J gene: TRBJ2-2; CDR3 DNA: TGTGCCAGCAGCTTCCTCAGGGAGGCCGGGGAGCTGTTTTTT; CDR3 protein: CASSFLREAGELFF
V gene: TRBV27; D gene: TRBD1; clone size: NA; J gene: TRBJ1-1; CDR3 DNA: TGTGCCAGCAGAGCCATACAGGGGGCGAGGTCTGAAGCTTTCTTT; CDR3 protein: CASRAIQGARSEAFF
V gene: TRBV5-4; D gene: NA; clone size: NA; J gene: TRBJ1-5; CDR3 DNA: TGTGCCAGCAGCTTGGCCGGTCAGCCCCAGCATTTT; CDR3 protein: CASSLAGQPQHF
V gene: TRBV9; D gene: TRBD2; clone size: NA; J gene: TRBJ2-5; CDR3 DNA: TGTGCCAGCAGCGGGGACTATCAAGAGACCCAGTACTTC; CDR3 protein: CASSGDYQETQYF
V gene: TRBV11-1; D gene: NA; clone size: few; J gene: TRBJ1-1; CDR3 DNA: TGTGCCAGCAGCCACAAGAACACTGAAGCTTTCTTT; CDR3 protein: CASSHKNTEAFF
V gene: TRBV5-6; D gene: NA; clone size: NA; J gene: TRBJ2-1; CDR3 DNA: TGTGCCAGCAGCAGAGGGATGGTAAATGAGCAGTTCTTC; CDR3 protein: CASSRGMVNEQFF
V gene: TRBV27; D gene: NA; clone size: NA; J gene: TRBJ2-1; CDR3 DNA: TGTGCCAGCAGTCAGGGACACCTCAGCTCCTACAATGAGCAGTTCTTC; CDR3 protein: CASSQGHLSSYNEQFF
V gene: TRBV5-6; D gene: NA; clone size: NA; J gene: TRBJ1-1; CDR3 DNA: TGTGCCAGCAGCTTGGATGGGGCGGCGAACACTGAAGCTTTCTTT; CDR3 protein: CASSLDGAANTEAFF
V gene: TRBV5-1; D gene: NA; clone size: NA; J gene: TRBJ2-7; CDR3 DNA: TGCGCCAGCAGCTTAAGACCTTTTCGGGGTACCTACGAGCAGTACTTC; CDR3 protein: CASSLRPFRGTYEQYF
V gene: TRBV7-9; D gene: TRBD1; clone size: few; J gene: TRBJ1-6; CDR3 DNA: TGTGCCAGCAGCTCGTATCATGGGACAGAAAATTCACCCCTCCACTTT; CDR3 protein: CASSSYHGTENSPLHF
V gene: TRBV5-6; D gene: NA; clone size: NA; J gene: TRBJ1-4; CDR3 DNA: TGTGCCAGCAGCTTAGGCGGGGGCAGGGCTAATGAAAAACTGTTTTTT; CDR3 protein: CASSLGGGRANEKLFF
V gene: TRBV7-2; D gene: NA; clone size: NA; J gene: TRBJ2-1; CDR3 DNA: TGTGCCAGCAGCTCAACCGGGGGGCCAAATTACAATGAGCAGTTCTTC; CDR3 protein: CASSSTGGPNYNEQFF
V gene: TRBV27; D gene: TRBD2; clone size: NA; J gene: TRBJ2-1; CDR3 DNA: TGTGCCAGCACCCCCACCCTAGCGGGGGGGCGGAATGAGCAGTTCTTC; CDR3 protein: CASTPTLAGGRNEQFF
V gene: TRBV9; D gene: NA; clone size: NA; J gene: TRBJ2-7; CDR3 DNA: TGTGCCAGCAGCCCCCGGGACACCAGCTCCTACGAGCAGTACTTC; CDR3 protein: CASSPRDTSSYEQYF
V gene: TRBV5-4; D gene: TRBD1; clone size: NA; J gene: TRBJ1-2; CDR3 DNA: TGTGCCAGCAGTCTACCGACAGGGTCCTATGGCTACACCTTC; CDR3 protein: CASSLPTGSYGYTF
V gene: TRBV9; D gene: TRBD2; clone size: NA; J gene: TRBJ2-2; CDR3 DNA: TGTGCCAGCAGCGTCGGGGGGGCCGGGACAATGAACACCGGGGAGCTGTTTTTT; CDR3 protein: CASSVGGAGTMNTGELFF
V gene: TRBV6-6; D gene: NA; clone size: NA; J gene: TRBJ2-4; CDR3 DNA: TGTGCCAGCAGTCTAGCCAAAAACATTCAGTACTTC; CDR3 protein: CASSLAKNIQYF